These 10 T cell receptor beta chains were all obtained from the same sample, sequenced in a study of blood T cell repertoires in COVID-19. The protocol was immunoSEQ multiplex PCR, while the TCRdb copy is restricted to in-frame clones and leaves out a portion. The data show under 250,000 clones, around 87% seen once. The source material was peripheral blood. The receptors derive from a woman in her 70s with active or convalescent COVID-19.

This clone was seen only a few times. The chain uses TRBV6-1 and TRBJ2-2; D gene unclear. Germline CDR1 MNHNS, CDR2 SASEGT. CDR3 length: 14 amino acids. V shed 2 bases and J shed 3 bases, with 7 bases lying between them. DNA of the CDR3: TGTGCCAGCAGTGAACTTGGAGACACCGGGGAGCTGTTTTTT. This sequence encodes CASSELGDTGELFF.

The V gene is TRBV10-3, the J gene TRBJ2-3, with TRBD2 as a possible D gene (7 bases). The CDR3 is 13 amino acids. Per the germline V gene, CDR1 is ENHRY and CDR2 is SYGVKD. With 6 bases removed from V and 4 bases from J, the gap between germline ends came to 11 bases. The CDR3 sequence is CAISGGRSDTQYF. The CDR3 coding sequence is TGTGCCATCAGCGGGGGGCGCTCAGATACGCAGTATTTT.

The CDR3 here is CASRPWGEGTEAFF. CDR3 nucleotide sequence: TGTGCCAGCAGGCCCTGGGGGGAAGGCACTGAAGCTTTCTTT. The V and J genes are TRBV27 and TRBJ1-1, with a weak D call TRBD1 (5 bases). Germline CDR1 reads MNHEY; CDR2 reads SMNVEV (reference sequence). V was trimmed by 6 bases and J by 4 bases, leaving 15 bases between them. The CDR3 sequence is 14 residues long.

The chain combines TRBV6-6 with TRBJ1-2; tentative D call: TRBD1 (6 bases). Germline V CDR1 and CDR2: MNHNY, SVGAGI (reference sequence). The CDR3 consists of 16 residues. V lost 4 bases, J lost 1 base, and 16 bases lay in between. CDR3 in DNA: TGTGCCAGCAGTTTACAGGGACCACATTATAACTATGGCTACACCTTC. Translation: CASSLQGPHYNYGYTF.

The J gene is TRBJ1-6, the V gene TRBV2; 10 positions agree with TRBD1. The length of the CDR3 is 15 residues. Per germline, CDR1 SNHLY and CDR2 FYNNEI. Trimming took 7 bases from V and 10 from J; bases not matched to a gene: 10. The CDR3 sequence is CASMSRDRGGSPLHF. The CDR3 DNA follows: TGTGCCAGCATGTCCCGGGACAGGGGCGGCTCACCCCTCCACTTT.

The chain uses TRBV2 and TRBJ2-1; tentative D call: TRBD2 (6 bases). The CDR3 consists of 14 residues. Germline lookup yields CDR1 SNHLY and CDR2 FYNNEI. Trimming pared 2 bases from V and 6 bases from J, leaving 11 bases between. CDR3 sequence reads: CASSEMGGGNEQFF. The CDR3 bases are TGTGCCAGCAGTGAAATGGGAGGAGGCAATGAGCAGTTCTTC.

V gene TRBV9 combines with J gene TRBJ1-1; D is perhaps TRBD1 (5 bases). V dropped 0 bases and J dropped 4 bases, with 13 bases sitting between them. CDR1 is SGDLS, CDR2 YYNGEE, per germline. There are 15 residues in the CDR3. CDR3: CASSVAPQGGTEAFF. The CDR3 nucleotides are TGTGCCAGCAGCGTAGCCCCGCAGGGCGGCACTGAAGCTTTCTTT.

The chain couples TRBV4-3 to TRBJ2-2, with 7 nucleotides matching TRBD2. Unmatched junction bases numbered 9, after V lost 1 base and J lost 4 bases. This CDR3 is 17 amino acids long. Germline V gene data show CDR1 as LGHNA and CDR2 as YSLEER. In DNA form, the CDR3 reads TGCGCCAGCAGCCAAGCGGGGCTAGCGGACACCACCGGGGAGCTGTTTTTT. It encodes CASSQAGLADTTGELFF.

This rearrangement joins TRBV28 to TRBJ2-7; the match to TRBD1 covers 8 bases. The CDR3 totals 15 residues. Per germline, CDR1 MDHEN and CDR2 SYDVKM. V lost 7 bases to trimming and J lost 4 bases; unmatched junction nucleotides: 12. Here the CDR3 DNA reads TGTGCCAGCACCTCCATCCGGACAGGGTATTACGAGCAGTACTTC. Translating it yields CASTSIRTGYYEQYF.

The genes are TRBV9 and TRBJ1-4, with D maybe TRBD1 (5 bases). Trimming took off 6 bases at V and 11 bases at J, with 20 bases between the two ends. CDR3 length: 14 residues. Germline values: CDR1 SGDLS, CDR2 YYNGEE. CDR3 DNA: TGTGCCAGCAACAGGACCGTAAGTGGCCCGAAACTGTTTTTT. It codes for CASNRTVSGPKLFF.